This TCR beta chain was recorded in a study of blood T cells in healthy people across ages. In regard to this clonotype: Antigen: not known.

Sample-barcoded 5' priming and a J-beta primer mix drove a second PCR of about 7 to 11 cycles. At least 2.5 million CDR3-containing paired-end reads were obtained per sample. MiXCR, applied by TCRdb to the 5' RACE reads, yields one record per CDR3 protein. The data contain about 1.4 million distinct CDR3 sequences, 55% to 75% of them singletons. The CDR3 loop spans 17 amino acids. The V gene's germline CDR1 is MGHDK and CDR2 SYGVNS. The extraction recovered at least 5 micrograms of total RNA per sample. Study-wide results and limits: It was held that the diversity estimates obtained from one million T cells were underestimates.

What was sequenced was blood. The J gene is TRBJ2-7, the V gene TRBV25-1; 7 bases fit TRBD2. Matching the DNA end better, TRBJ2-5 makes the J call doubtful. The origin of this receptor is a young man in good health. In nucleotides, the CDR3 is TGTGCCAGCAGTGAATTGAGGGGAGGGCCGCTGGGAGAGACCCAGTACTTC. Its translation: CASSELRGGPLGETQYF.